These T cell receptor beta chains were read from a single sample in a study of cytomegalovirus exposure and HLA in healthy donors. Data came from immunoSEQ multiplex PCR; TCRdb stores just in-frame clones and leaves some out. The sample has roughly 220,000 clones, about 75% seen once. The sample was PBMCs. These receptors all stem from a woman younger than 45 in good health and CMV-seronegative. Each CDR3 is given with its conserved first and last residue. Fields, in order: J gene, CDR3 length, D gene, V gene, clone size, CDR3 protein, CDR3 DNA. A D gene is named only where the DNA matches it firmly. Only part of the rows carry a size: once, few, many, or a class if the clone is expanded.

j_gene: TRBJ2-7
len: 14
d_gene: .
v_gene: TRBV10-3
abundance: .
CDR3aa: CAISDGTAQYEQYF
CDR3nt: TGTGCCATCAGTGACGGGACTGCACAATACGAGCAGTACTTC

j_gene: TRBJ1-1
len: 15
d_gene: TRBD1
v_gene: TRBV7-2
abundance: few
CDR3aa: CASSFPGQGNTEAFF
CDR3nt: TGTGCCAGCAGCTTTCCGGGACAGGGGAACACTGAAGCTTTCTTT

j_gene: TRBJ1-1
len: 16
d_gene: TRBD1
v_gene: TRBV9
abundance: .
CDR3aa: CASSVGTGIPDTEAFF
CDR3nt: TGTGCCAGCAGCGTTGGGACAGGGATCCCTGACACTGAAGCTTTCTTT

j_gene: TRBJ2-7
len: 14
d_gene: TRBD1
v_gene: TRBV5-5
abundance: .
CDR3aa: CASSLDRGSYEQYF
CDR3nt: TGTGCCAGCAGCTTGGACAGGGGCTCCTACGAGCAGTACTTC

j_gene: TRBJ2-7
len: 16
d_gene: TRBD1
v_gene: TRBV27
abundance: .
CDR3aa: CASRFTGAQDLYEQYF
CDR3nt: TGTGCCAGCAGATTTACAGGGGCCCAAGACCTCTACGAGCAGTACTTC

j_gene: TRBJ2-2
len: 15
d_gene: .
v_gene: TRBV7-3
abundance: .
CDR3aa: CASSSTGGWTGELFF
CDR3nt: TGTGCCAGCAGCTCTACCGGGGGTTGGACCGGGGAGCTGTTTTTT

j_gene: TRBJ2-7
len: 14
d_gene: TRBD1
v_gene: TRBV2
abundance: .
CDR3aa: CASSETGGSYEQYF
CDR3nt: TGTGCCAGCAGTGAGACAGGGGGCTCCTACGAGCAGTACTTC

j_gene: TRBJ1-2
len: 14
d_gene: .
v_gene: TRBV10-2
abundance: few
CDR3aa: CASSGGFGGYGYTF
CDR3nt: TGCGCCAGCAGTGGAGGCTTTGGCGGGTATGGCTACACCTTC

j_gene: TRBJ2-5
len: 15
d_gene: .
v_gene: TRBV19
abundance: .
CDR3aa: CASSIRDTPQETQYF
CDR3nt: TGTGCCAGTAGTATCCGGGACACACCGCAAGAGACCCAGTACTTC

j_gene: TRBJ1-1
len: 15
d_gene: .
v_gene: TRBV19
abundance: .
CDR3aa: CASRTRGGANTEAFF
CDR3nt: TGTGCCAGTAGGACCCGTGGGGGGGCGAACACTGAAGCTTTCTTT

j_gene: TRBJ1-1
len: 13
d_gene: .
v_gene: TRBV11-2
abundance: .
CDR3aa: CASSLDGAPEAFF
CDR3nt: TGTGCCAGCAGCTTAGATGGGGCGCCTGAAGCTTTCTTT

j_gene: TRBJ1-6
len: 14
d_gene: TRBD1
v_gene: TRBV6-5
abundance: .
CDR3aa: CASSRGQGDSPLHF
CDR3nt: TGTGCCAGCAGCCGAGGACAGGGGGACTCACCCCTCCACTTT

j_gene: TRBJ2-1
len: 12
d_gene: .
v_gene: TRBV29-1
abundance: .
CDR3aa: CSARRDYNEQFF
CDR3nt: TGCAGCGCCCGCCGGGACTACAATGAGCAGTTCTTC

j_gene: TRBJ1-2
len: 12
d_gene: .
v_gene: TRBV5-6
abundance: .
CDR3aa: CASSFVLRGYTF
CDR3nt: TGTGCCAGCAGCTTTGTGTTGAGGGGCTACACCTTC

j_gene: TRBJ1-5
len: 15
d_gene: TRBD1
v_gene: TRBV19
abundance: .
CDR3aa: CASTLDRGQGQPQHF
CDR3nt: TGTGCCAGTACACTCGACAGGGGCCAGGGTCAGCCCCAGCATTTT

j_gene: TRBJ2-1
len: 11
d_gene: .
v_gene: TRBV7-8
abundance: .
CDR3aa: CASSQADSCFF
CDR3nt: TGTGCCAGCAGCCAAGCGGATTCCTGTTTCTTC

j_gene: TRBJ1-4
len: 13
d_gene: .
v_gene: TRBV7-3
abundance: .
CDR3aa: CASSLEFGEKLFF
CDR3nt: TGTGCCAGCAGCTTGGAGTTCGGCGAAAAACTGTTTTTT

j_gene: TRBJ1-5
len: 15
d_gene: TRBD1
v_gene: TRBV7-9
abundance: .
CDR3aa: CASSPGQGSDGPQHF
CDR3nt: TGTGCCAGCAGCCCTGGACAGGGAAGCGACGGGCCCCAGCATTTT

j_gene: TRBJ2-1
len: 16
d_gene: .
v_gene: TRBV4-1
abundance: .
CDR3aa: CASSSPGRKGYNEQFF
CDR3nt: TGCGCCAGCAGCTCCCCGGGAAGGAAAGGATACAATGAGCAGTTCTTC

j_gene: TRBJ2-5
len: 15
d_gene: .
v_gene: TRBV5-4
abundance: .
CDR3aa: CASSIGLRQQETQYF
CDR3nt: TGTGCCAGCAGCATAGGGTTGCGACAGCAAGAGACCCAGTACTTC

j_gene: TRBJ2-1
len: 19
d_gene: TRBD2
v_gene: TRBV7-3
abundance: .
CDR3aa: CASSPTPSGTSGGGNEQFF
CDR3nt: TGTGCCAGCAGCCCTACACCTTCCGGGACTAGCGGGGGTGGGAATGAGCAGTTCTTC

j_gene: TRBJ2-1
len: 16
d_gene: TRBD2
v_gene: TRBV9
abundance: .
CDR3aa: CASSQKSGGALNEQFF
CDR3nt: TGTGCCAGCAGTCAAAAGAGCGGGGGGGCTCTCAATGAGCAGTTCTTC

j_gene: TRBJ1-5
len: 14
d_gene: TRBD1
v_gene: TRBV16
abundance: few
CDR3aa: CASSQGTGNQPQHF
CDR3nt: TGTGCCAGCAGCCAGGGGACAGGCAATCAGCCCCAGCATTTT

j_gene: TRBJ2-3
len: 15
d_gene: TRBD2
v_gene: TRBV2
abundance: .
CDR3aa: CASSQLAGGTDTQYF
CDR3nt: TGTGCCAGCAGCCAACTAGCGGGAGGTACAGATACGCAGTATTTT

j_gene: TRBJ2-2
len: 15
d_gene: .
v_gene: TRBV2
abundance: .
CDR3aa: CASSFGGAMAGELFF
CDR3nt: TGTGCCAGCAGTTTTGGGGGGGCCATGGCCGGGGAGCTGTTTTTT

j_gene: TRBJ1-3
len: 13
d_gene: .
v_gene: TRBV27
abundance: .
CDR3aa: CASSSGSGNTIYF
CDR3nt: TGTGCCAGCAGTTCAGGGTCTGGAAACACCATATATTTT

j_gene: TRBJ1-2
len: 15
d_gene: .
v_gene: TRBV6-1
abundance: .
CDR3aa: CASSEAFAVSFGYTF
CDR3nt: TGTGCCAGCAGTGAAGCGTTTGCAGTCTCGTTTGGCTACACCTTC

j_gene: TRBJ2-5
len: 13
d_gene: TRBD1
v_gene: TRBV27
abundance: once
CDR3aa: CASSTGAVETQYF
CDR3nt: TGTGCCAGCAGTACAGGGGCGGTGGAGACCCAGTACTTC

j_gene: TRBJ2-3
len: 12
d_gene: .
v_gene: TRBV5-4
abundance: .
CDR3aa: CASSPDDSTQYF
CDR3nt: TGTGCCAGCAGCCCTGATGACAGTACGCAGTATTTT

j_gene: TRBJ2-1
len: 16
d_gene: TRBD2
v_gene: TRBV9
abundance: .
CDR3aa: CASSVEAGGGYNEQFF
CDR3nt: TGTGCCAGCAGCGTAGAGGCGGGAGGGGGGTACAATGAGCAGTTCTTC

j_gene: TRBJ2-5
len: 13
d_gene: .
v_gene: TRBV27
abundance: .
CDR3aa: CASSLSLTGTQYF
CDR3nt: TGTGCCAGCAGTTTGAGTCTAACTGGGACCCAGTACTTC

j_gene: TRBJ2-1
len: 12
d_gene: TRBD2
v_gene: TRBV5-4
abundance: once
CDR3aa: CASSQGLERQFF
CDR3nt: TGTGCCAGCAGCCAGGGACTAGAACGGCAGTTCTTC

j_gene: TRBJ1-2
len: 15
d_gene: TRBD1
v_gene: TRBV30
abundance: .
CDR3aa: CASRQGASYTYGYTF
CDR3nt: TGTGCCTCGCGACAGGGGGCGTCGTATACCTATGGCTACACCTTC

j_gene: TRBJ1-2
len: 13
d_gene: .
v_gene: TRBV2
abundance: .
CDR3aa: CASSQQVIGGYTF
CDR3nt: TGTGCCAGCAGTCAACAGGTGATCGGCGGCTACACCTTC

j_gene: TRBJ1-1
len: 11
d_gene: TRBD1
v_gene: TRBV6-6
abundance: .
CDR3aa: CASSQGQEAFF
CDR3nt: TGTGCCAGCAGTCAGGGACAGGAAGCTTTCTTT

j_gene: TRBJ2-7
len: 15
d_gene: TRBD2
v_gene: TRBV6-1
abundance: .
CDR3aa: CASRGLAETYYEQYF
CDR3nt: TGTGCCAGCAGAGGACTAGCGGAGACTTACTACGAGCAGTACTTC

j_gene: TRBJ2-4
len: 16
d_gene: TRBD1
v_gene: TRBV7-9
abundance: .
CDR3aa: CASSQSGTGSGNIQYF
CDR3nt: TGTGCCAGCAGCCAGTCCGGGACAGGGAGTGGAAACATTCAGTACTTC

j_gene: TRBJ1-1
len: 14
d_gene: .
v_gene: TRBV15
abundance: .
CDR3aa: CATRPTGTPNEAFF
CDR3nt: TGTGCCACCAGACCGACCGGGACACCTAATGAAGCTTTCTTT

j_gene: TRBJ1-1
len: 15
d_gene: TRBD1
v_gene: TRBV18
abundance: .
CDR3aa: CASSPARGSGTEAFF
CDR3nt: TGTGCCAGCTCACCAGCCAGGGGGTCGGGGACTGAAGCTTTCTTT

j_gene: TRBJ2-5
len: 13
d_gene: .
v_gene: TRBV6-6
abundance: .
CDR3aa: CATQELTQETQYF
CDR3nt: TGTGCCACCCAAGAGCTCACCCAAGAGACCCAGTACTTC

j_gene: TRBJ2-5
len: 16
d_gene: TRBD2
v_gene: TRBV5-6
abundance: .
CDR3aa: CASSTWTSPTQETQYF
CDR3nt: TGTGCCAGCAGCACCTGGACTAGCCCTACCCAAGAGACCCAGTACTTC

j_gene: TRBJ1-2
len: 14
d_gene: .
v_gene: TRBV6-5
abundance: .
CDR3aa: CASTQRSHRVGYTF
CDR3nt: TGTGCCAGCACTCAGCGTTCGCACAGGGTAGGCTACACCTTC

j_gene: TRBJ1-4
len: 13
d_gene: .
v_gene: TRBV7-6
abundance: .
CDR3aa: CASSLGGEGKLFF
CDR3nt: TGTGCCAGCAGCTTAGGAGGAGAAGGAAAACTGTTTTTT

j_gene: TRBJ1-3
len: 14
d_gene: .
v_gene: TRBV2
abundance: .
CDR3aa: CASSLAHSGNTIYF
CDR3nt: TGTGCCAGCAGCTTAGCGCACTCTGGAAACACCATATATTTT

j_gene: TRBJ2-2
len: 17
d_gene: .
v_gene: TRBV10-3
abundance: .
CDR3aa: CAISESGAEANTGELFF
CDR3nt: TGTGCCATCAGTGAGTCGGGGGCAGAGGCGAACACCGGGGAGCTGTTTTTT

j_gene: TRBJ2-1
len: 14
d_gene: .
v_gene: TRBV7-3
abundance: .
CDR3aa: CASSLMGAGDEQFF
CDR3nt: TGTGCCAGCAGCTTAATGGGAGCAGGCGACGAGCAGTTCTTC

j_gene: TRBJ2-2
len: 14
d_gene: .
v_gene: TRBV7-6
abundance: .
CDR3aa: CASSYRENTGELFF
CDR3nt: TGTGCCAGCAGTTATCGGGAGAACACCGGGGAGCTGTTTTTT

j_gene: TRBJ1-4
len: 13
d_gene: .
v_gene: TRBV7-9
abundance: .
CDR3aa: CASSLGFSEKLFF
CDR3nt: TGTGCCAGCAGCTTAGGTTTCAGTGAAAAACTGTTTTTT